This TCR beta chain was retrieved from a study of blood T cell repertoires in COVID-19. The wider study: Samples came from the United States, Italy and Spain, spanning acute and convalescent COVID-19. T cells, B-cell-depleted T cells, or PBMCs provided the cDNA or gDNA that served as material.

Germline V gives CDR1 SGHDT, CDR2 YYEEEE. The CDR3 has 15 residues. J gave up 2 bases and V 4 bases, and 5 bases lay outside the gene matches. In the original analysis: Reference gene primer amplification gave estimated nucleated cell counts. Here immunoSEQ multiplex PCR was the method, and the copy in TCRdb shows in-frame clones only, minus some. V, J and clone size were drawn from that table, and D and trimming were deduced from the DNA. The sample contains 250,000 to 300,000 clones, around 86% of which appear only once. Sample: peripheral blood. The chain has TRBV5-6 and TRBJ1-4; 7 bases match TRBD1. The receptor comes from a woman aged 40 to 50 who had recovered from COVID-19. The CDR3 loop is CASSQTGSTNEKLFF. In DNA form, the CDR3 reads TGTGCCAGCAGCCAGACAGGGTCGACTAATGAAAAACTGTTTTTT.